One and the same sample provided the 18 T cell receptor beta chains below, sequenced in a study of CD4 T cell repertoires in COVID-19 listed by TCRdb under 2021. Taken with the paper, the label for time point translates to: sample from a COVID-19-recovered individual after infection. Libraries were constructed by the immunoSEQ multiplex PCR assay. Here the immuneACCESS table is served through TCRdb, limited to in-frame sequences with V and J called. Missing clones are a known gap in these copies; in checked studies unresolved V genes cover under half, and the rest lacks a known reason. In this sample the table shows approximately 75,000 clones, 83% of which occur a single time. The leading ten clones occupy over 0.45% of the sample. Sequencing used CD4+ T cells from peripheral blood, obtained after recovery from COVID-19. The receptors were sampled from a human donor who had COVID-19.

This chain joins TRBV5-6 and TRBJ2-7; D possibly corresponds to TRBD2 (5 bases). The germline gives CDR1 SGHDT, CDR2 YYEEEE. The V end lost 2 bases, the J end lost 2 bases, and 14 bases lay between the germline ends. There are 15 residues in the CDR3. The DNA for the CDR3 is TGTGCCAGCAGCTTATATTCCACAGCGGCCTACGAGCAGTACTTC. Protein product: CASSLYSTAAYEQYF.

The rearrangement joins TRBV7-9 to TRBJ2-1; a possible D gene is TRBD2 (6 bases). This CDR3 spans 16 amino acids. Germline V gene data show CDR1 as SEHNR and CDR2 as FQNEAQ (reference sequence). The V end was cut by 8 bases, the J end by 6 bases, with 23 bases between. CDR3 amino acids: CASPQTKGGGINEQFF. DNA for the CDR3: TGTGCCAGCCCACAAACAAAGGGTGGGGGGATCAATGAGCAGTTCTTC.

The chain carries TRBV12-3 or TRBV12-4 and TRBJ1-4; D is undetermined. V was cut by 5 bases and J by 7 bases, with 11 bases left in between. This CDR3 region has 13 residues. The CDR3 spells CASSGTRTEKLFF. For the CDR3, the DNA is TGTGCCAGCAGTGGCACTAGGACTGAAAAACTGTTTTTT.

The V and J genes are TRBV4-2 and TRBJ1-2; 7 positions match TRBD1. The CDR3 is 19 residues long. Trimming removed 0 bases from V and 4 bases from J; junction bases left unmatched: 17. Germline CDR1 and CDR2: LGHNA and YNFKEQ. The DNA for the CDR3 is TGTGCCAGCAGCCAAGATTGGAATAACGGGCAGGGGGTAATCTATGGCTACACCTTC. Translating gives CASSQDWNNGQGVIYGYTF.

This clone showed up just a few times. V is TRBV7-9 and J is TRBJ1-2; 9 nucleotides line up with TRBD1. V shed 5 bases, J shed 4 bases, and the junction held 8 bases outside the gene matches. CDR1 is SEHNR and CDR2 is FQNEAQ in the germline V gene (reference sequence). The CDR3 extends over 15 amino acids. The CDR3 spells CASSGTGGALYGYTF. DNA of the CDR3: TGTGCCAGCAGCGGAACAGGGGGCGCTCTCTATGGCTACACCTTC.

This rearrangement joins TRBV19 to TRBJ1-1; 7 bases match TRBD1. Unmatched junction bases numbered 12, after V lost 0 bases and J lost 14 bases. CDR3 length: 14 amino acids. Germline CDR1 is LNHDA and CDR2 is SQIVND (reference sequence). The CDR3 protein is CASSIDRSDREGFF. The CDR3, as DNA: TGTGCCAGTAGTATAGACAGGAGTGACAGGGAAGGATTCTTT.

This clone showed up just a few times. The rearrangement links TRBV4-1 to TRBJ2-7, with D perhaps TRBD2 (6 bases). The CDR3 loop spans 14 amino acids. Germline V gene sequence: CDR1 MGHRA, CDR2 YSYEKL. Trimming removed 4 bases at V and 4 bases at J, with 14 bases between. CDR3 sequence reads: CASSPRDSNYEQYF. The CDR3, as DNA: TGCGCCAGCAGCCCCCGGGACTCCAATTACGAGCAGTACTTC.

This clone was observed a few times. The CDR3 DNA reads TGTGCCAGCAGCTCGAGGGCACTAGCGGACACAGATACGCAGTATTTT. Its protein is CASSSRALADTDTQYF. The chain couples TRBV7-9 to TRBJ2-3, with 8 bases fitting TRBD2. V dropped 4 bases and J dropped 2; count of bases not matched to a gene: 8. The CDR3 contains 16 residues. Germline V gene lookup returns CDR1 SEHNR and CDR2 FQNEAQ (reference sequence).

J is TRBJ1-3 and V is TRBV7-9; D is uncertain. CDR3 length: 18 amino acids. Germline-derived CDR1 and CDR2 are SEHNR and FQNEAQ (reference sequence). Trimming removed 5 bases from V and 1 base from J, with 21 bases in between. CDR3 DNA: TGTGCCAGCAGCGACCTCTCAGGTAGTGCACTTTCTGGAAACACCATATATTTT. The encoded protein is CASSDLSGSALSGNTIYF.

The chain links TRBV3-1 (or the pseudogene TRBV3-2) to TRBJ2-5; 8 positions match TRBD1. The V and J ends lost 0 bases and 6 bases, in that order; junction bases with no gene match: 6. The CDR3 totals 15 residues. Germline V CDR1 and CDR2: LGHDT, YNNKEL (reference sequence). This CDR3 reads CASSQDFTGGKTQYF. The CDR3, as DNA: TGTGCCAGCAGCCAAGATTTCACAGGGGGGAAGACCCAGTACTTC.

CDR3 sequence reads: CAWIPPGVGVKNIQYF. CDR3 bases: TGTGCCTGGATCCCTCCCGGGGTGGGCGTCAAAAACATTCAGTACTTC. This rearrangement joins TRBV30 to TRBJ2-4, with D possibly matching TRBD2 (5 bases). V was trimmed by 4 bases and J by 3 bases, leaving 19 bases between them. This CDR3 is built from 16 residues. The germline V gene encodes CDR1 GTSNPN and CDR2 SVGIG (reference sequence).

The V and J genes are TRBV29-1 and TRBJ1-1, with D possibly matching TRBD1 (5 bases). CDR1 is SQVTM and CDR2 is ANQGSEA in the germline V gene. The ends were cut back, 3 bases at V and 11 bases at J, with 25 bases in the middle. This CDR3 is built from 15 residues. CDR3 coding DNA: TGCAGCGTTGAGGGATTCCAGGGCTCTACCTCCGGGGCTTTCTTT. Protein product: CSVEGFQGSTSGAFF. Full variable domain (missing parts from reference TRBV29-1 and TRBJ1-1): SAVISQKPSRDICQRGTSLTIQCQVDSQVTMMFWYRQQPGQSLTLIATANQGSEATYESGFVIDKFPISRPNLTFSTLTVSNMSPEDSSIYLCSVEGFQGSTSGAFFGQGTRLTVV.

This chain connects TRBV28 to TRBJ1-4, with D perhaps matching TRBD1 (6 bases). Trimming pared 4 bases from V and 6 bases from J, leaving 12 bases between. Germline CDR1 MDHEN, CDR2 SYDVKM. The CDR3 sequence is 14 residues long. As DNA, the CDR3 is TGTGCCAGCAGTTCCCCAGGGGAGGATGAAAAACTGTTTTTT. It encodes CASSSPGEDEKLFF.

V gene TRBV18 combines with J gene TRBJ2-2; D might be TRBD1 (5 bases). Per the germline V gene, CDR1 is KGHSH and CDR2 is LQKENI. The length of the CDR3 is 15 residues. V lost 2 bases and J lost 1, with 8 bases in between. CDR3 protein: CASSPSTGNTGELFF. The DNA of the CDR3 is TGTGCCAGCTCACCAAGTACAGGGAACACCGGGGAGCTGTTTTTT.

The table lists this clone with a count of one. The chain has TRBV18 and TRBJ2-3; a possible D gene is TRBD1 (6 bases). Germline V gene data show CDR1 as KGHSH and CDR2 as LQKENI. V gave up 3 bases and J gave up 4 bases, with 14 bases separating them. The CDR3 is 15 residues long. CDR3: CASSPGQGKADTQYF. The CDR3 nucleotides read TGTGCCAGCTCACCGGGACAAGGGAAGGCAGATACGCAGTATTTT.

CDR3 DNA: TGTGCCAGCAGCTTAACCACAGGGGCGGATGGCTACACCTTC. It yields the protein CASSLTTGADGYTF. The chain has TRBV7-9 and TRBJ1-2, with 7 bases that match TRBD1. This CDR3 is 14 amino acids long. Germline V gene sequence: CDR1 SEHNR, CDR2 FQNEAQ (reference sequence). With V trimmed by 2 bases and J by 6 bases, 6 bases remained unmatched.

This clone was detected only once. V usage is TRBV7-8 and J usage is TRBJ2-5; 8 positions agree with TRBD2. The junction had 12 bases not matched to a gene; V was cut back by 1 base and J by 5 bases. Germline CDR1 SGHVS, CDR2 FQNEAQ. CDR3 size: 17 residues. The chain's CDR3 is CASSLVPRGGPGETQYF. The DNA of the CDR3 is TGTGCCAGCAGCTTAGTTCCTCGGGGGGGCCCGGGTGAGACCCAGTACTTC. The full variable domain, in which reference TRBV7-8 and TRBJ2-5 provide the parts outside the CDR3, is GAGVSQSPRYKVAKRGQDVALRCDPISGHVSLFWYQQALGQGPEFLTYFQNEAQLDKSGLPSDRFFAERPEGSVSTLKIQRTQQEDSAVYLCASSLVPRGGPGETQYFGPGTRLLVL.

The chain couples TRBV7-6 to TRBJ2-2, with TRBD2 identical over 9 bases. The CDR3 is made up of 16 amino acids. The V gene's germline CDR1 is SGHVS and CDR2 FNYEAQ. The V and J ends lost 4 bases and 6 bases, in that order; junction bases with no gene match: 9. The CDR3 coding sequence is TGTGCCAGCAGCTCCTTCAAGACTAGCGGCGCCGGGGAGCTGTTTTTT. It codes for CASSSFKTSGAGELFF.